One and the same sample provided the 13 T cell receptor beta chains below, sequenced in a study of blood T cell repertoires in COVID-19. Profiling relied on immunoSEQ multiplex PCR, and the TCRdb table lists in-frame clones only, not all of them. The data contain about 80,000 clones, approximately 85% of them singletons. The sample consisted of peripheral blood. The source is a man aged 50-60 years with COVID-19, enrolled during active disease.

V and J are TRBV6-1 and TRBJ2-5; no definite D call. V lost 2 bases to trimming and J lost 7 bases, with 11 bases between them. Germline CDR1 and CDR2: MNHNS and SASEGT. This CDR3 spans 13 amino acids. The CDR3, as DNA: TGTGCCAGCAGTGAACGCACGAGTGGGACCCAGTACTTC. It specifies CASSERTSGTQYF.

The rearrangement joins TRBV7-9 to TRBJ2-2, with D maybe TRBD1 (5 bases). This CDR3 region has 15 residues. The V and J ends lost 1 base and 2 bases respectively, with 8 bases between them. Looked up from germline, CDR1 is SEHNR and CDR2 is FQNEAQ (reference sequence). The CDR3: CASSLVGPNTGELFF. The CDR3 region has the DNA TGTGCCAGCAGCTTAGTGGGGCCAAACACCGGGGAGCTGTTTTTT.

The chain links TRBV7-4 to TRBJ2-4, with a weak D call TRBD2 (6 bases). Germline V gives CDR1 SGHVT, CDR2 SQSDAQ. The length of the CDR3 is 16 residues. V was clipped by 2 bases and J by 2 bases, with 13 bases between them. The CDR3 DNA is TGTGCCAGCAGCTTATGGCGGGGACTTACCAAAAACATTCAGTACTTC. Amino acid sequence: CASSLWRGLTKNIQYF.

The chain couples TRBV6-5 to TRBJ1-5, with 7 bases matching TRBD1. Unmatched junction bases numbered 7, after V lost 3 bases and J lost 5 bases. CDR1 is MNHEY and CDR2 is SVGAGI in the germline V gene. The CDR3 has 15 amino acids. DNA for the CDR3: TGTGCCAGCAGTTATACAGGGGCTAGGGATCAGCCCCAGCATTTT. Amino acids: CASSYTGARDQPQHF.

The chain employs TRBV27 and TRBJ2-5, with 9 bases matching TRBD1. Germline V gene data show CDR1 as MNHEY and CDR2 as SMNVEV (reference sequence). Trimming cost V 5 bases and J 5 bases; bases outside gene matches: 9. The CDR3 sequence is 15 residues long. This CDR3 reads CASSPGQGRTETQYF. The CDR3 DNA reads TGTGCCAGCAGTCCCGGACAGGGGAGGACGGAGACCCAGTACTTC.

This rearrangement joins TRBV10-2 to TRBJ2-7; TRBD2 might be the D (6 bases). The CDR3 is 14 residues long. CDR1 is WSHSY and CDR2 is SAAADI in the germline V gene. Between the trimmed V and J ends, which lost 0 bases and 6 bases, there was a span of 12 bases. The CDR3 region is CASSESQVGGEQYF. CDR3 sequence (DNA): TGCGCCAGCAGTGAGTCTCAGGTGGGAGGCGAGCAGTACTTC.

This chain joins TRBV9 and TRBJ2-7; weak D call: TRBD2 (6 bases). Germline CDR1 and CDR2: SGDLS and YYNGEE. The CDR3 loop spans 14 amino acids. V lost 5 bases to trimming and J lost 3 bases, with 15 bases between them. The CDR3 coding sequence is TGTGCCAGCAGGGAGGGTAGGGAATACTACGAGCAGTACTTC. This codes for CASREGREYYEQYF.

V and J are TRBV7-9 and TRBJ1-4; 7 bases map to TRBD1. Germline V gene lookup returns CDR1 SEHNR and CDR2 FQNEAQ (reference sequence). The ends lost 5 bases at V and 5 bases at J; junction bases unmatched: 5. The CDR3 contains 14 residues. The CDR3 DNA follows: TGTGCCAGCAGCCCGGGACAGCGAAATGAAAAACTGTTTTTT. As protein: CASSPGQRNEKLFF.

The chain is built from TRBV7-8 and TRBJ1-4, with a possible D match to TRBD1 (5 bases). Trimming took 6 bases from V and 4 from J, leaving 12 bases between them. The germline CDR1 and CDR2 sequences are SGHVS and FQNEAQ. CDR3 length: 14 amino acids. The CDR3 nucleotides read TGTGCCAGCAGTCAATCAGGGCTTAATGAAAAACTGTTTTTT. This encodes CASSQSGLNEKLFF.

The CDR3 DNA reads as TGTGCCAGCAGCCAAGATCTCTCGGGTAGCGGGAGGGCCTATGAGCAGTTCTTC. Translating gives CASSQDLSGSGRAYEQFF. V and J are TRBV4-2 and TRBJ2-1; 11 bases match TRBD2. The germline CDR1 and CDR2 sequences are LGHNA and YNFKEQ. V dropped 0 bases and J dropped 8; count of bases not matched to a gene: 12. CDR3 length equals 18 residues.

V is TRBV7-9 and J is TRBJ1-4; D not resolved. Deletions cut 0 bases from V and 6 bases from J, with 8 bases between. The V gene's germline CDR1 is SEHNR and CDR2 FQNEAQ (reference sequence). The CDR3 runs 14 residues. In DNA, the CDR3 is TGTGCCAGCAGCTTAGCGGCGGTAGATGAAAAACTGTTTTTT. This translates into CASSLAAVDEKLFF.

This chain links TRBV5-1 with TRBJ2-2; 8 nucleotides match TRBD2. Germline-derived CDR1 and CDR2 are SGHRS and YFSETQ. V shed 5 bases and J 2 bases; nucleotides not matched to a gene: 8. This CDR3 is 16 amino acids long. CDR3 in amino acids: CASSPLAGSNTGELFF. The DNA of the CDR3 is TGCGCCAGCAGTCCCCTAGCGGGCTCCAACACCGGGGAGCTGTTTTTT.

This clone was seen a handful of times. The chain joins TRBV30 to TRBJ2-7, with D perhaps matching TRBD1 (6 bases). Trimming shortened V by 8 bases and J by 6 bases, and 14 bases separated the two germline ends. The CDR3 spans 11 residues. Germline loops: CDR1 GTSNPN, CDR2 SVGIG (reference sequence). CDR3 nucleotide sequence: TGTGCCGAGATGAGGGGGACCGAGCAGTACTTC. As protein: CAEMRGTEQYF.